The T cell receptor (beta chain) under discussion was sequenced for a study of memory CD4+ T cells and cytomegalovirus serostatus. Background on the study: Of the healthy Belgian adults, 8 to 10 were CMV seropositive and 24 seronegative.

V was clipped by 3 bases and J by 7 bases, with 18 bases between them. CDR3 length equals 14 residues. CDR1 is GTSNPN, CDR2 SVGIG, per germline (reference sequence). Single viable CD3+CD4+CD8-CD45RO+ cells were sorted as the memory CD4+ T cells. This clone has a single count. Some clones are missing from TCRdb's copy, which holds only in-frame ones; the method was immunoSEQ multiplex PCR. This table has around 30,000 clones, about 80% appearing once. The sample taken for sequencing was memory CD4+ T cells from blood. The chain links TRBV30 to TRBJ2-5; D may match TRBD1 or TRBD2 (6 bases each). This receptor was taken from an adult in good health and CMV-seronegative. Some clones in this sample may be carry-over from other donors' samples. The CDR3 spells CAWSPIGTGATQYF. CDR3 sequence (DNA): TGTGCCTGGAGCCCCATAGGGACGGGGGCGACCCAGTACTTC.